Many counts were recorded for the clone carrying this TCR beta chain. Antigen unknown. This record belongs to a study of early T cells in non-severe SARS-CoV-2 infection. Overall study context: Sequencing input comprised bulk RNA from unsorted whole blood; chain pairing was not available.

Overall study results and limits: CD4 and private specificities were missed by VDJdb matching, which favored anti-spike CD8 responses.

Unmatched junction bases numbered 22, after V lost 5 bases and J lost 7 bases. This CDR3 is built from 20 residues. CDR1 LGHNA and CDR2 YSLEER come from the germline V gene. Individual cDNA molecules received unique molecular identifiers. TCRdb re-called the 5' RACE reads with MiXCR, one entry per CDR3 protein. The sample has 60,000 or so distinct CDR3 sequences, more than 10% seen once; the top ten hold 1.5% to 2%. The chain couples TRBV4-3 to TRBJ2-1, with TRBD1 matching over 11 bases. The clonotype originates from an adult who was a healthcare worker with PCR-confirmed SARS-CoV-2 infection or an uninfected control (not recorded which). Sequenced sample: whole blood. The CDR3 sequence is CASSVRAPDSGTGGRNEQFF. CDR3 sequence (DNA): TGCGCCAGCAGCGTAAGGGCCCCCGACTCCGGGACAGGGGGGAGAAATGAGCAGTTCTTC.